The clone carrying this T cell receptor (beta chain) was counted a few times. The data are from a study of blood T cell repertoires in COVID-19. The ends were cut back, 4 bases at V and 4 bases at J, with 22 bases in the middle. The CDR3 is made up of 17 amino acids. Per germline, CDR1 SEHNR and CDR2 FQNEAQ (reference sequence). In the original analysis: Scientists estimated how many nucleated cells there were by amplifying reference gene primers. Data came from immunoSEQ multiplex PCR; TCRdb stores just in-frame clones and leaves some out. The DNA was the basis for D and trimming; V, J and clone size are from that table. The top ten clones hold 0.85% to 1% of a sample with around 100,000 clones, approximately 90% of them seen once.

Input material: peripheral blood. This clonotype was obtained from a man in his sixties with acute or convalescent COVID-19. The rearrangement links TRBV7-9 to TRBJ2-5; perhaps TRBD2 as D (7 bases). CDR3 nucleotides: TGTGCCAGCAGCTCCGGAAGGAGGATAAGGGGGGGAGAGACCCAGTACTTC. Translation gives CASSSGRRIRGGETQYF.